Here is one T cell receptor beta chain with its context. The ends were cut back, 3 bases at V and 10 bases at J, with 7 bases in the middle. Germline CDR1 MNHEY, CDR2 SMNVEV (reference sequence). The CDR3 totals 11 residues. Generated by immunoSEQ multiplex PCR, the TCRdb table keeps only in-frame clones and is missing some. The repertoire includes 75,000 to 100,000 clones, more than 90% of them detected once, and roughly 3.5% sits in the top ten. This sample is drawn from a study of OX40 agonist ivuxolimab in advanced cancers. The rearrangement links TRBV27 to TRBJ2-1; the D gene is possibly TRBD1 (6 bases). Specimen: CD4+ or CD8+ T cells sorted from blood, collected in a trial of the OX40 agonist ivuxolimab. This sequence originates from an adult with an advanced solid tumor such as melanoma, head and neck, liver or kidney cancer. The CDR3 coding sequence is TGTGCCAGCAGTTTGGGGACAGAGCAGTTCTTC. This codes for CASSLGTEQFF.